The T cell receptor (beta chain) described here comes from a study of identical twins. TCRdb re-called the 5' RACE reads through MiXCR, storing one row per CDR3 protein. This table has roughly 1,500,000 distinct CDR3 sequences, around 33% appearing once. CDR3 length: 16 amino acids. The V gene lost 0 bases and the J gene lost 2 bases, with 11 bases spanning the gap. Germline CDR1 MGHRA, CDR2 YSYEKL. The sample comprised cord blood. V gene TRBV4-1 combines with J gene TRBJ2-1; no firm D call. The TCR originated in a newborn girl in good health. CDR3: CASSQDPSLPYNEQFF. In DNA form, the CDR3 reads TGCGCCAGCAGCCAAGACCCGAGCTTACCCTACAATGAGCAGTTCTTC.